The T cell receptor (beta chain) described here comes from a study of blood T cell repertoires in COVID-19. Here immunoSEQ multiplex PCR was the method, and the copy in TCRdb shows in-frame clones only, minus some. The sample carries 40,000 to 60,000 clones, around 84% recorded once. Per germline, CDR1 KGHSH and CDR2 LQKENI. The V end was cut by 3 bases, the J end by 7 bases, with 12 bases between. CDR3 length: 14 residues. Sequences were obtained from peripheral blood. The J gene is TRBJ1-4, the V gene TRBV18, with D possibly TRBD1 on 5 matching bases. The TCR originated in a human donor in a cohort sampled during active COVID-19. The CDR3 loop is CASSPQGMGEKLFF. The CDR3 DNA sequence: TGTGCCAGCTCACCCCAGGGTATGGGTGAAAAACTGTTTTTT. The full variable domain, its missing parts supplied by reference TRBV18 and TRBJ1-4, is NAGVMQNPRHLVRRRGQEARLRCSPMKGHSHVYWYRQLPEEGLKFMVYLQKENIIDESGMPKERFSAEFPKEGPSILRIQQVVRGDSAAYFCASSPQGMGEKLFFGSGTQLSVL.